A selection of T cell receptor beta chains follows, all from one sample in a study of blood T cell repertoires in COVID-19. TCRdb's copy holds only in-frame clones and misses some; the assay was immunoSEQ multiplex PCR. This sample has 250,000 to 300,000 clones; about nine tenths occur once, and the top ten carry 1.2%. Sample: PBMCs or T cells enriched from blood (not recorded which). The origin of the receptors is a human donor in a cohort exposed to, infected with or recovered from COVID-19 (not recorded which). The donor label of this sample is uncertain. The CDR3 runs from the conserved cysteine through the conserved F or W. Fields, in order: V gene, clone size, J gene, D gene, CDR3 DNA, CDR3 protein. D genes are given only for firm matches. Rows may omit the clone size; those that give it use once, few, many or a size class.

TRBV6-6,-,TRBJ2-5,-,TGTGCCAGCACCGACAGTAGCAGACAAGAGACCCAGTACTTC,CASTDSSRQETQYF
TRBV11-2,-,TRBJ2-7,-,TGTGCCAGCAGCTACCAGGAAACCTACGAGCAGTACTTC,CASSYQETYEQYF
TRBV6-5,-,TRBJ2-1,-,TGTGCCAGCAGTCCCGGGACAAGAAATGAGCAGTTCTTC,CASSPGTRNEQFF
TRBV30,-,TRBJ1-2,-,TGTGCCGCCTACCGGGGAGGGGCTTACTACACCTTC,CAAYRGGAYYTF
TRBV24-1,-,TRBJ1-5,TRBD1,TGTGCCACCAGTGATGGCGGGGCAGGGGGAAATCAGCCCCAGCATTTT,CATSDGGAGGNQPQHF
TRBV24-1,-,TRBJ2-7,-,TGTGCCACCAGTGACCCGCGGCAGGGCCATACCTACGAGCAGTACTTC,CATSDPRQGHTYEQYF
TRBV9,few,TRBJ2-7,TRBD1,TGTGCCAGCAGCGCATCTGACAGGGGGGGATCCTACGAGCAGTACTTC,CASSASDRGGSYEQYF
TRBV27,-,TRBJ1-1,-,TGTGCCAGCAGTTTATCGTTCGGGGAGAACACTGAAGCTTTCTTT,CASSLSFGENTEAFF
TRBV7-2,-,TRBJ2-1,-,TGTGCCAGCAGCTTAGAGCGCCTCAATGAGCAGTTCTTC,CASSLERLNEQFF
TRBV30,-,TRBJ1-2,TRBD1,TGTGCCTGGACAGGGGGCCCCGCGCCCCACTATGGCTACACCTTC,CAWTGGPAPHYGYTF
TRBV25-1,-,TRBJ2-1,TRBD2,TGTGCCAGCAGTGACGGGACTAGCGGAGGCTACAATGAGCAGTTCTTC,CASSDGTSGGYNEQFF
TRBV30,-,TRBJ1-5,-,TGTGCCTGGAGTGAGGGGTTGGGTTTCAGGAGCAATCAGCCCCAGCATTTT,CAWSEGLGFRSNQPQHF
TRBV6-5,-,TRBJ1-2,-,TGTGCCAGCAGCCTCGACAGAGTCTATGGCTACACCTTC,CASSLDRVYGYTF
TRBV2,-,TRBJ1-2,-,TGTGCCAGCTCGATCGGGTCGGGTGGCTACACCTTC,CASSIGSGGYTF
TRBV7-3,-,TRBJ2-5,TRBD1,TGTGCCAGCAGCCAAAACAGGGGGCCGCGCGAGACCCAGTACTTC,CASSQNRGPRETQYF
TRBV18,-,TRBJ2-5,-,TGTGCCAGCTCACCTGGAGACCAAGAGACCCAGTACTTC,CASSPGDQETQYF
TRBV14,-,TRBJ1-6,-,TGTGCCAGCAGCCAAGAGCTCGGGATTTATTCACCCCTCCACTTT,CASSQELGIYSPLHF
TRBV7-3,few,TRBJ2-1,TRBD2,TGTGCCAGCAGCCGGGGACTAGTTCCTGACAATGAGCAGTTCTTC,CASSRGLVPDNEQFF
TRBV10-2,-,TRBJ1-4,TRBD1,TGCGCCAGCAGTGAGGCTGACAGGGAGGTTCCTAATGAAAAACTGTTTTTT,CASSEADREVPNEKLFF
TRBV7-2,-,TRBJ2-1,-,TGTGCCAGCAGCTTAGCGCGGGGGCCTTACAATGAGCAGTTCTTC,CASSLARGPYNEQFF
TRBV5-1,-,TRBJ2-7,-,TGCGCCAGCAGCATCCGGGGGAGTTTCGATGAGCAGTACTTC,CASSIRGSFDEQYF
TRBV6-5,-,TRBJ1-4,-,TGTGCCAGCAGTTACTCGTCCTTAGATGAAAAACTGTTTTTT,CASSYSSLDEKLFF
TRBV5-4,once,TRBJ2-7,-,TGTGCCAGCAGCTTGGCCGGGGGACAGGGACTAGACCAGCAGTACTTC,CASSLAGGQGLDQQYF
TRBV29-1,-,TRBJ1-1,-,TGCAGCGTTTCCCCACCCGGGATGAACACTGAAGCTTTCTTT,CSVSPPGMNTEAFF
TRBV2,-,TRBJ1-5,-,TGTGCCAGCAGTGAAATTTTATTGGGGGCCTTGAAGCCCCAGCATTTT,CASSEILLGALKPQHF
TRBV27,-,TRBJ2-1,-,TGTGCCAGCAGTCTCATGGTATTGGGGGGAGCAAACAATGAGCAGTTCTTC,CASSLMVLGGANNEQFF
TRBV4-1,-,TRBJ1-5,-,TGCGCCAGCAGCCAACCCCTGGAGGGATATAGCAATCAGCCCCAGCATTTT,CASSQPLEGYSNQPQHF
TRBV6-5,-,TRBJ2-3,-,TGTGCCAGCAGCCAACTAGGGTCGTCCACAGATACGCAGTATTTT,CASSQLGSSTDTQYF
TRBV11-3,-,TRBJ2-2,TRBD2,TGTGCCAGCAGCCCCATAGCGGGGTCCCTCACAACCGGGGAGCTGTTTTTT,CASSPIAGSLTTGELFF
TRBV10-1,-,TRBJ2-1,TRBD2,TGCGCCAGCAGTAAGACTAGCGGGATAAGCTCCTACAATGAGCAGTTCTTC,CASSKTSGISSYNEQFF
TRBV5-1,-,TRBJ1-2,-,TGCGCCAGCAGCTTGATGGTGGGGGGAAAATACACCTTC,CASSLMVGGKYTF
TRBV9,-,TRBJ2-7,TRBD1,TGTGCCAGCAGCGTAGAACCTGGACAGGGTAGCCCCTACGAGCAGTACTTC,CASSVEPGQGSPYEQYF
TRBV4-1,-,TRBJ1-2,-,TGCGCCAGCAGCCAGGGGGCGGGCCACACCTTC,CASSQGAGHTF
TRBV11-2,-,TRBJ2-2,TRBD2,TGTGCCAGCAGCTTAGTGGCGGGGGGGCGAACCGGGGAGCTGTTTTTT,CASSLVAGGRTGELFF
TRBV5-6,-,TRBJ2-1,TRBD2,TGTGCCAGCAGCCCCCCCCGGGGGACTAGCGGAAACAATGAGCAGTTCTTC,CASSPPRGTSGNNEQFF
TRBV24-1,-,TRBJ2-5,-,TGTGCCACCAGTGAACCAGGTGTCCAAGAGACCCAGTACTTC,CATSEPGVQETQYF
TRBV15,-,TRBJ2-4,-,TGTGCCACCAGCAGAGTATCCGAAGGCCGGGAAAACATTCAGTACTTC,CATSRVSEGRENIQYF
TRBV9,-,TRBJ2-7,TRBD1,TGTGCCAGCAGCGAAGTGGGGACAGCCTACGAGCAGTACTTC,CASSEVGTAYEQYF
TRBV7-9,-,TRBJ1-1,-,TGTGCCAGCAGCGCCAAAAGGGGGGGAGACAGAGTGAACACTGAAGCTTTCTTT,CASSAKRGGDRVNTEAFF
TRBV5-1,-,TRBJ1-5,-,TGCGCCAGCAGCCCTAGTTCCTTTAGCAATCAGCCCCAGCATTTT,CASSPSSFSNQPQHF
TRBV19,-,TRBJ2-2,TRBD1,TGTGCCAGTAAGACACAGGGGATCGGGGAGCTGTTTTTT,CASKTQGIGELFF
TRBV28,once,TRBJ1-1,-,TGTGCCAGCAGCCAGACAGGCCGTCAAGCTTTCTTT,CASSQTGRQAFF
TRBV2,-,TRBJ1-1,TRBD1,TGTGCCAGCAGTGTGGAGGGGGCGGTCACTGAAGCTTTCTTT,CASSVEGAVTEAFF
TRBV28,-,TRBJ2-7,-,TGTGCCAGCAGTCTCGAAACAGGGGAGCAGTACTTC,CASSLETGEQYF
TRBV2,-,TRBJ2-3,TRBD2,TGTGCCAGCACTCCGAGCGGACTAGCGGGGGGGCGGGAGACAGATACGCAGTATTTT,CASTPSGLAGGRETDTQYF
TRBV13,few,TRBJ2-2,-,TGTGCCAGCAGCTTCGGCGGGGAGCTGTTTTTT,CASSFGGELFF